This T cell receptor (beta chain) is from a study of blood T cell repertoires in COVID-19. Study-wide context: Acute and convalescent COVID-19 samples came from the United States, Italy and Spain.

Within the sample, this clone is medium-sized. TCRdb's table, derived via immunoSEQ multiplex PCR, lists solely in-frame clones and lacks some. Altogether approximately 240,000 clones are present, 65% to 85% being singletons, with the ten largest covering 4%. What was sequenced was peripheral blood. This clonotype originated in a middle-aged woman with active or convalescent COVID-19.

The CDR3: CASQGAQAFF. The DNA for the CDR3 is TGCGCCAGCCAGGGGGCGCAAGCTTTCTTT. The chain recombines TRBV10-2 with TRBJ1-1; 8 bases are shared with TRBD1. After removal of 8 bases from V and 9 bases from J, the junction contained 2 bases not matched to a gene. The CDR3 is 10 amino acids. Germline V gene lookup returns CDR1 WSHSY and CDR2 SAAADI.